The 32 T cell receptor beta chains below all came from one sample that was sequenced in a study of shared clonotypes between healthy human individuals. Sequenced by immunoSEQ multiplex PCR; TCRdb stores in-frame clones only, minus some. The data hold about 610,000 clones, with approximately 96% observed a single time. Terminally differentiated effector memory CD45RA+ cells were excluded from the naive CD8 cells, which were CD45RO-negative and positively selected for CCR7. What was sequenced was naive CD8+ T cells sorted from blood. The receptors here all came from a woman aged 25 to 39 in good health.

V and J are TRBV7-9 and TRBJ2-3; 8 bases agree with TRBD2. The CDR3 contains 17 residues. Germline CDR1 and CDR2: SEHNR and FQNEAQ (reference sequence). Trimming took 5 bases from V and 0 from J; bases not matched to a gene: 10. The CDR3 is CASSREYSGISTDTQYF. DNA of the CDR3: TGTGCCAGCAGCCGTGAATATAGCGGGATAAGCACAGATACGCAGTATTTT.

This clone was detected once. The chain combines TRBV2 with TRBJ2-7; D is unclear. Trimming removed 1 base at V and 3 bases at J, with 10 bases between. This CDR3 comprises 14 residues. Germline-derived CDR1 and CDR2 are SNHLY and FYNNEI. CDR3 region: CASSEDPAIYEQYF. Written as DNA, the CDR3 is TGTGCCAGCAGTGAAGATCCTGCGATCTACGAGCAGTACTTC.

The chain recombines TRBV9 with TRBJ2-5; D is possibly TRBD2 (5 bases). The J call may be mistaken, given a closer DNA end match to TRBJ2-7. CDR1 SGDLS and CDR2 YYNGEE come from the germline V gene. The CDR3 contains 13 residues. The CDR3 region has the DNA TGTGCCAGCAGCGTAGGGGGAGCCGGCGAGCAGTACTTC. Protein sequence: CASSVGGAGEQYF.

The CDR3 DNA sequence: TGTGCCAGCAGTGCCCGGGTCCCAAACTCCTACGAGCAGTACTTC. It yields the protein CASSARVPNSYEQYF. The chain uses TRBV2 and TRBJ2-7; D is ambiguous. This CDR3 has 15 residues. V lost 4 bases, J lost 0 bases, and 13 bases lay in between. CDR1 and CDR2 (germline): SNHLY, FYNNEI.

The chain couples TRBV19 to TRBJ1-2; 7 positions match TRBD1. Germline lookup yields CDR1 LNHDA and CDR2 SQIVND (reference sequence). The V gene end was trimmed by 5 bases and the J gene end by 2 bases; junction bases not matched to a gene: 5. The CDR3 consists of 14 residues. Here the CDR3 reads CASSVTTGNYGYTF. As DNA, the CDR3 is TGTGCCAGTAGTGTAACGACAGGGAACTATGGCTACACCTTC. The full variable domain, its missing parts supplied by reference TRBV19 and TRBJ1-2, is DGGITQSPKYLFRKEGQNVTLSCEQNLNHDAMYWYRQDPGQGLRLIYYSQIVNDFQKGDIAEGYSVSREKKESFPLTVTSAQKNPTAFYLCASSVTTGNYGYTFGSGTRLTVV.

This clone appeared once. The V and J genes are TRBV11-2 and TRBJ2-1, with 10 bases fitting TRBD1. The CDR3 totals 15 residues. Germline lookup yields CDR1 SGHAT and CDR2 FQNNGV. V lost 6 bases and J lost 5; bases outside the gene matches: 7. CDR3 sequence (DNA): TGTGCCAGCAGTCTGACAGGGGGCGGCAACAATGAGCAGTTCTTC. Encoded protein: CASSLTGGGNNEQFF. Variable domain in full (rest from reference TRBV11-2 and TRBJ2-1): EAGVAQSPRYKIIEKRQSVAFWCNPISGHATLYWYQQILGQGPKLLIQFQNNGVVDDSQLPKDRFSAERLKGVDSTLKIQPAKLEDSAVYLCASSLTGGGNNEQFFGPGTRLTVL.

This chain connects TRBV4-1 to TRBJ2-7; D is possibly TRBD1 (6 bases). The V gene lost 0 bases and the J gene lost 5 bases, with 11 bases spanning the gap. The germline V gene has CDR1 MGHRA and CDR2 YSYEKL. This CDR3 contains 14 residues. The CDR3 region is CASSQDFTGNEQYF. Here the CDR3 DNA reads TGCGCCAGCAGCCAAGATTTCACAGGGAACGAGCAGTACTTC.

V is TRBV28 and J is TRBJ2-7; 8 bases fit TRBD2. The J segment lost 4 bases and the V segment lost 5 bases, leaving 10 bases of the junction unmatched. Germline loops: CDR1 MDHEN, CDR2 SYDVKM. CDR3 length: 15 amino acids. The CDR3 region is CASSLLAGTLYEQYF. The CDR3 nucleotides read TGTGCCAGCAGTCTGTTAGCGGGAACTCTATACGAGCAGTACTTC.

The CDR3 spells CASSWGLAGVGEQFF. DNA of the CDR3: TGTGCCAGCAGTTGGGGACTAGCGGGAGTCGGGGAGCAGTTCTTC. The chain has TRBV6-5 and TRBJ2-1, with TRBD2 matching 14 bases. The V gene's germline CDR1 is MNHEY and CDR2 SVGAGI. This CDR3 region has 15 residues. V trimming: 4 bases; J trimming: 10 bases; junction bases outside the gene matches: 6.

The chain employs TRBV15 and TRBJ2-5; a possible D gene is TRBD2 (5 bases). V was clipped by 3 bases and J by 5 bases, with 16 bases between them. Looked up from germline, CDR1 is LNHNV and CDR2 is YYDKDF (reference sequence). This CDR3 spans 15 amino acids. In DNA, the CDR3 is TGTGCCACCAGCAGCGGCAGGACGGGGTACGAGACCCAGTACTTC. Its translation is CATSSGRTGYETQYF.

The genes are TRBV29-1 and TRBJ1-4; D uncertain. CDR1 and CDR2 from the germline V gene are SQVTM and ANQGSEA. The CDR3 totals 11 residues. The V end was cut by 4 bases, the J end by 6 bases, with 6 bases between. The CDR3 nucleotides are TGCAGCGTTGTGATTGATGAAAAACTGTTTTTT. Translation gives CSVVIDEKLFF.

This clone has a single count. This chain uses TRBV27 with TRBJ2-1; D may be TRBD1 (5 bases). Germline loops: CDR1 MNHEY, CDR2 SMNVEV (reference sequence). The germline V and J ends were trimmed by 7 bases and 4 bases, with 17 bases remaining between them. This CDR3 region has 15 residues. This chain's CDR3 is CASKEGVMGYNEQFF. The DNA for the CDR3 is TGTGCCAGCAAAGAAGGGGTGATGGGTTACAATGAGCAGTTCTTC.

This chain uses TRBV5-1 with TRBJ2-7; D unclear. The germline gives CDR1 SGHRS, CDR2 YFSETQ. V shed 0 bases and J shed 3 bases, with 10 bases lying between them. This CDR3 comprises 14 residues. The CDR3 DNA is TGCGCCAGCAGCTTGGAACACGAGTACTACGAGCAGTACTTC. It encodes CASSLEHEYYEQYF.

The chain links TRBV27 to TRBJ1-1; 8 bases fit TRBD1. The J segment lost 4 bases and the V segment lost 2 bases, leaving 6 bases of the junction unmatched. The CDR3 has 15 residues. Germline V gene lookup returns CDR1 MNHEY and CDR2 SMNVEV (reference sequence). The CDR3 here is CASSLHRGSGTEAFF. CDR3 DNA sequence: TGTGCCAGCAGTTTACACAGGGGGAGTGGCACTGAAGCTTTCTTT.

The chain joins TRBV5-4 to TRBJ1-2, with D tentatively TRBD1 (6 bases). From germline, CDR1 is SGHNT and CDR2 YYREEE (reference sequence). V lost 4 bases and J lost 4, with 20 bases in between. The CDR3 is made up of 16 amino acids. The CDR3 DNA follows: TGTGCCAGCAGCCGGATCGGGACAACCGCGATCTATGGCTACACCTTC. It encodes CASSRIGTTAIYGYTF.

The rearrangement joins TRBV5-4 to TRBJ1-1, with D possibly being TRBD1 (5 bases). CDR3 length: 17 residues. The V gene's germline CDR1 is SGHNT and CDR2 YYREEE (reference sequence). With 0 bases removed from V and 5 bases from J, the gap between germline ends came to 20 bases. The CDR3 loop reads CASSLGSRDPIRTEAFF. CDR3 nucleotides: TGTGCCAGCAGCTTGGGCTCCCGGGACCCGATCCGAACTGAAGCTTTCTTT.

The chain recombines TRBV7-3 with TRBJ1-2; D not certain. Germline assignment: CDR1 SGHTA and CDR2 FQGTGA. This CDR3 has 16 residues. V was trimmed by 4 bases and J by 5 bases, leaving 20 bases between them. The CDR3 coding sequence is TGTGCCAGCAGCTGGGATTATATTTTAAAACTATATGGCTACACCTTC. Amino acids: CASSWDYILKLYGYTF.

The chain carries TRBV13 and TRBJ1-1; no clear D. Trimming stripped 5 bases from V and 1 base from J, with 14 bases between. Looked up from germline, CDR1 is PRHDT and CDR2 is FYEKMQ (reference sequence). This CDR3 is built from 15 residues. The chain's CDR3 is CASSPQSWGNTEAFF. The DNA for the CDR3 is TGTGCCAGCAGCCCGCAAAGCTGGGGGAACACTGAAGCTTTCTTT.

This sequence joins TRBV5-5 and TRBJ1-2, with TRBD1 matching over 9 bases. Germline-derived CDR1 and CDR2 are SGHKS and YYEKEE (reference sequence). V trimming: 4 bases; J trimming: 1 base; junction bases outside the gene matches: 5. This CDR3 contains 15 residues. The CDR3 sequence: CASSPRQGVNYGYTF. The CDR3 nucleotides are TGTGCCAGCAGCCCAAGACAGGGGGTTAACTATGGCTACACCTTC.

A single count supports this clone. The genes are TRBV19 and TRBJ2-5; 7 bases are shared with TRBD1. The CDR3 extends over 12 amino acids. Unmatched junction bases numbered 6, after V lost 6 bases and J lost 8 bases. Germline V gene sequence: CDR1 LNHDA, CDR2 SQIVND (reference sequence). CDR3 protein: CASSPGQATQYF. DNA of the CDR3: TGTGCCAGTAGCCCTGGACAGGCTACCCAGTACTTC.

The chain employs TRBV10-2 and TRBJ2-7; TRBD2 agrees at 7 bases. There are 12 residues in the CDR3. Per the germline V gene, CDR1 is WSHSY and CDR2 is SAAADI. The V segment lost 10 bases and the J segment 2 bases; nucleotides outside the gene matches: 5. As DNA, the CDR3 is TGCGCCACCGGAGGGAGGGCCTACGAGCAGTACTTC. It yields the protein CATGGRAYEQYF.

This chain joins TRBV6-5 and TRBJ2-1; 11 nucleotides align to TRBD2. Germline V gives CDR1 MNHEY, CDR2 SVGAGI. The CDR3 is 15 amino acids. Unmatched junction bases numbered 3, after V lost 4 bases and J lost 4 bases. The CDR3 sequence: CASSLAGGHYNEQFF. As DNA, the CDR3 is TGTGCCAGCAGTTTAGCGGGAGGGCATTACAATGAGCAGTTCTTC.

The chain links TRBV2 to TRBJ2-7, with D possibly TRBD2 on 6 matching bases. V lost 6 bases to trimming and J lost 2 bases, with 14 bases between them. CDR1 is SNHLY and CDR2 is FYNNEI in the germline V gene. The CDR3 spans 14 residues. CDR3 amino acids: CASRARGNPYEQYF. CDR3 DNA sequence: TGTGCCAGCAGGGCGCGCGGGAACCCCTACGAGCAGTACTTC.

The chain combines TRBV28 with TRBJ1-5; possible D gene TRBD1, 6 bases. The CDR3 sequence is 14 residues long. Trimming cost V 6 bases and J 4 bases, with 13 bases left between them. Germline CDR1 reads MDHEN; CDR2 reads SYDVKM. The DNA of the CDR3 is TGTGCCAGCAGCCTCCTCGGACAGAATCAGCCCCAGCATTTT. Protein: CASSLLGQNQPQHF.

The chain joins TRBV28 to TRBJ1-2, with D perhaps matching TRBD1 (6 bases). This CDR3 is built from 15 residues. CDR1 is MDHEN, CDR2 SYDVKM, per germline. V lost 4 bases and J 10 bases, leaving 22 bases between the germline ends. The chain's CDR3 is CASSSIGGQAIPYTF. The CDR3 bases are TGTGCCAGCAGTTCTATTGGGGGCCAGGCTATCCCCTACACCTTC.

CDR3: CASSIGSGAYNEQFF. The DNA for the CDR3 is TGTGCCAGTAGTATCGGGAGCGGTGCCTACAATGAGCAGTTCTTC. The rearrangement joins TRBV19 to TRBJ2-1; TRBD2 might be the D (6 bases). V shed 3 bases and J shed 2 bases, with 11 bases lying between them. Germline V gene data show CDR1 as LNHDA and CDR2 as SQIVND (reference sequence). CDR3 length: 15 amino acids.

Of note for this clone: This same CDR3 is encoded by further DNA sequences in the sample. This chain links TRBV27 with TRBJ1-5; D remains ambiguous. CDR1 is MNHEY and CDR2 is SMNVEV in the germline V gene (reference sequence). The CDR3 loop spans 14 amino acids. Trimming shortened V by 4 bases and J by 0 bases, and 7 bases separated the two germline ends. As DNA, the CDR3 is TGTGCCAGCAGTTCCCGGGATAGCAATCAGCCCCAGCATTTT. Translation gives CASSSRDSNQPQHF.

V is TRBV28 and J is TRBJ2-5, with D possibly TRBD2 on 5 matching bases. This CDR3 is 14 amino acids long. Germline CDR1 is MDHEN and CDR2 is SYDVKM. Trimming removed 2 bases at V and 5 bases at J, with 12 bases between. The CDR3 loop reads CASSLSGPGETQYF. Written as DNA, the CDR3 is TGTGCCAGCAGTTTAAGTGGGCCGGGGGAGACCCAGTACTTC. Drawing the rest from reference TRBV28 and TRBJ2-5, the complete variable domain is DVKVTQSSRYLVKRTGEKVFLECVQDMDHENMFWYRQDPGLGLRLIYFSYDVKMKEKGDIPEGYSVSREKKERFSLILESASTNQTSMYLCASSLSGPGETQYFGPGTRLLVL.

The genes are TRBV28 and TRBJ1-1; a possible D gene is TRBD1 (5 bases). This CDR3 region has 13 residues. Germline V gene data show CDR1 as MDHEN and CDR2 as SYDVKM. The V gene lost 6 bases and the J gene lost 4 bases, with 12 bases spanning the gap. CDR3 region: CASSLDTGTEAFF. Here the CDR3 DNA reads TGTGCCAGCAGCTTGGACACAGGCACTGAAGCTTTCTTT.

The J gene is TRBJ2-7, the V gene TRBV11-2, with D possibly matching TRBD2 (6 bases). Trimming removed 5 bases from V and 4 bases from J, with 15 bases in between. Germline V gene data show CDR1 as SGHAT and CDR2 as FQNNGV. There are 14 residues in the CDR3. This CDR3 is CASSPGLFGYEQYF. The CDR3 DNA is TGTGCCAGCAGCCCGGGACTGTTCGGTTACGAGCAGTACTTC. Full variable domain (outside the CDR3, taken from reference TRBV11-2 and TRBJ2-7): EAGVAQSPRYKIIEKRQSVAFWCNPISGHATLYWYQQILGQGPKLLIQFQNNGVVDDSQLPKDRFSAERLKGVDSTLKIQPAKLEDSAVYLCASSPGLFGYEQYFGPGTRLTVT.

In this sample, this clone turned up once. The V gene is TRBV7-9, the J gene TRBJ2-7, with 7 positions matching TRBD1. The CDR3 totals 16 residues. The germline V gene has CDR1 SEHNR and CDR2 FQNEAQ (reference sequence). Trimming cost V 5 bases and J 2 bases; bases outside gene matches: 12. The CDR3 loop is CASSVGYRGKTYEQYF. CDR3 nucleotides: TGTGCCAGCAGCGTCGGCTACAGGGGCAAAACCTACGAGCAGTACTTC.

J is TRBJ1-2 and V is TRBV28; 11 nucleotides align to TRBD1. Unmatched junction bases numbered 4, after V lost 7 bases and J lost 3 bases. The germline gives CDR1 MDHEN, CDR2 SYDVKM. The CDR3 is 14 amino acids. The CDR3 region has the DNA TGTGCCAGCACCCGGGACAGGGGGTACTATGGCTACACCTTC. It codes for CASTRDRGYYGYTF.